A single TCR beta chain is shown here with its context. The sample is drawn from a study of blood T cell repertoires in COVID-19. CDR3 length: 14 residues. With 8 bases removed from V and 9 bases from J, the gap between germline ends came to 19 bases. Germline CDR1 reads SEHNR; CDR2 reads FQNEAQ (reference sequence). The repertoire was sequenced with immunoSEQ multiplex PCR; TCRdb's copy has only in-frame clones and lacks some. The sample holds about 270,000 clones, 80% to 90% seen once. What was sequenced was PBMCs or T cells enriched from blood (not recorded which). V usage is TRBV7-9 and J usage is TRBJ2-2; TRBD2 is a possible D gene (6 bases). This receptor was taken from a woman between 18 and 30 years old who had recovered from COVID-19. CDR3 loop: CASRAGSGHRELFF. The CDR3 coding sequence is TGTGCCAGCCGAGCGGGTAGCGGTCACCGGGAGCTGTTTTTT.